The sequence of this TCR beta chain was determined in a study of blood T cell repertoires in COVID-19. As for the study in general: Sources were T cells, B-cell-depleted T cells, or PBMCs; the material itself was cDNA or gDNA.

In the source study's methods: The authors estimated nucleated cell counts from reference gene primer amplification. Method: immunoSEQ multiplex PCR; TCRdb's copy keeps in-frame clones and lacks some. The DNA gave D and trimming, while V, J and clone size come from that table. The sample consists of under 200,000 clones, roughly 91% of them appearing once. CDR1 and CDR2 from the germline V gene are LNHNV and YYDKDF (reference sequence). This CDR3 spans 15 amino acids. Trimming removed 3 bases from V and 0 bases from J, with 11 bases in between. This clonotype was obtained from a man aged 18 to 30 with COVID-19, enrolled during active disease. The chain employs TRBV15 and TRBJ1-2, with D tentatively TRBD1 (5 bases). The sequenced sample was peripheral blood. In DNA, the CDR3 is TGTGCCACCAGCAGGACGACAGTCTCTAACTATGGCTACACCTTC. This encodes CATSRTTVSNYGYTF.